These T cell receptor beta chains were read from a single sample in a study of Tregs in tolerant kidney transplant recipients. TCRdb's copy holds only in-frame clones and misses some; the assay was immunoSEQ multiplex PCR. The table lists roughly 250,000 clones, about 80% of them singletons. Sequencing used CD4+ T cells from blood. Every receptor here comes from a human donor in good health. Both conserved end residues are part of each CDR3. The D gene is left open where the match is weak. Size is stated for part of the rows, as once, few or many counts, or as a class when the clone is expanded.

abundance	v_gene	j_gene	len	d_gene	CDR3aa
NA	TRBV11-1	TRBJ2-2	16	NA	CASSVRGTANTGELFF
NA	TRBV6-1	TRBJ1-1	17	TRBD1	CASSERGQGALPPEAFF
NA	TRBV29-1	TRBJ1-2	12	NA	CSAEGGGGGYTF
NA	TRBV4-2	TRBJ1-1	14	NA	CASSRDPGDTEAFF
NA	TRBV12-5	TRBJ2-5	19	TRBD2	CASGLLSGLAGGNQETQYF
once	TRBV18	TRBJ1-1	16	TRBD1	CASSPPSGTGGTEAFF
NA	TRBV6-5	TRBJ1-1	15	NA	CASSYQPRADTEAFF
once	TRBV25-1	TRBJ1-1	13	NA	CASRGLEFTEAFF
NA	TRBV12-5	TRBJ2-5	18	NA	CASGLNRDGRAYQETQYF
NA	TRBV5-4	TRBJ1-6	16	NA	CASSMEQSSYNSPLHF
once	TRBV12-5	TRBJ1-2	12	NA	CASGLVRAHYTF
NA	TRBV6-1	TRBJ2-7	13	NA	CAGRPVRSVEQYF
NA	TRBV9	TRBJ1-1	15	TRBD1	CASSPRTGSNTEAFF
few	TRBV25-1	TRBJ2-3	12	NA	CASSAWADTQYF
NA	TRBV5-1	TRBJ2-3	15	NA	CASSLVGGSTDTQYF
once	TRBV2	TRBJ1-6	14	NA	CASSGYGYTSPLHF
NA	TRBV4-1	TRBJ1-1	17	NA	CASSQAVGVSMNTEAFF
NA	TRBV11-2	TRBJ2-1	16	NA	CASSRSRGRDYNEQFF
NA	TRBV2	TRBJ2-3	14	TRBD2	CASSGTSGTDTQYF
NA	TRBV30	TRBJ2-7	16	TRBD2	CAWSVRGSGGPSEQYF
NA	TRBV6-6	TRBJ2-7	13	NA	CASQGGGVYEQYF
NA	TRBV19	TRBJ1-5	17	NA	CASSIGTGGISNQPQHF
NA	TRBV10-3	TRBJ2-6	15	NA	CAISKGPSGANVLTF
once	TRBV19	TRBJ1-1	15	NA	CASSIVRYLNTEAFF
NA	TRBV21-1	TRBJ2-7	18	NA	CASSFYPGTGVHYYEQYF
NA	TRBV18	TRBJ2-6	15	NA	CASSPYESGANVLTF
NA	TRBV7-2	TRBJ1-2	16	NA	CASSLGHRRVGYGYTF
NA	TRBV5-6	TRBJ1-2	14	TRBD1	CASSRSDRASGYTF
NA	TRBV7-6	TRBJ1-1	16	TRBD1	CASSPWTGGGGTEAFF
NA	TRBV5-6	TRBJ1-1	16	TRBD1	CASSFGGTGLRTEAFF
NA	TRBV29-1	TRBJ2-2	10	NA	CSVGTGELFF
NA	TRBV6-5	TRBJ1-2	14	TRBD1	CASRPGQANYGYTF
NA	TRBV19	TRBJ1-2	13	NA	CASSIDLRGGYTF
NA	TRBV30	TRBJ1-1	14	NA	CAWSSWKLNTEAFF
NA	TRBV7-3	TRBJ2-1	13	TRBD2	CASSSDPGGEQFF
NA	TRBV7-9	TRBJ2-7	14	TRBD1	CASSFRDRAYEQYF
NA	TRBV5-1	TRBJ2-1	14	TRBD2	CASSFRTGGNEQFF
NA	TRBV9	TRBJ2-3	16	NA	CASSPRRTLGADTQYF
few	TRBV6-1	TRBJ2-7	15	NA	CASTQGTVLSYEQYF
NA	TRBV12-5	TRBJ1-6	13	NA	CASGSSGVGPLHF
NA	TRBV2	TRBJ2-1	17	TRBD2	CASSPSPTSATYNEQFF
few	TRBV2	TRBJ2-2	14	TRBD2	CASRASGRTGELFF
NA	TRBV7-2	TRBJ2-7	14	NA	CASSLASGTYEQYF
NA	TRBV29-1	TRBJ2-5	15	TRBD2	CSVPRGTSGQETQYF
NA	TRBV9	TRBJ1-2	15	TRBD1	CASSVGTGLGYGYTF
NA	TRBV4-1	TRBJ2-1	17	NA	CASSQGTGSPSYNEQFF
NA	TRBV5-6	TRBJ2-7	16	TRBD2	CASSLAPGLAGAEQYF
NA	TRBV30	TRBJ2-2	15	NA	CAWSTAPHGTGELFF
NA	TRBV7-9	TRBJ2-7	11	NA	CASSAVGEQYF
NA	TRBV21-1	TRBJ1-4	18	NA	CASSKALGRGPRNEKLFF
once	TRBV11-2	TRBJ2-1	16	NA	CASSLADSYSYNEQFF
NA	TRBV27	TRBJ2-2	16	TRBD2	CASSLLAGGLTGELFF
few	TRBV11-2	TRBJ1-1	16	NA	CASSLRFGIANTEAFF
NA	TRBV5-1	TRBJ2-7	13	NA	CASTLDSRGEQYF
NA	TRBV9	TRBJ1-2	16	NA	CASSSWGRGDAYGYTF
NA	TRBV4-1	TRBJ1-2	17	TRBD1	CASSQEGTGRTNYGYTF
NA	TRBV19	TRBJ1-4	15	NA	CASSILSRSNEKLFF
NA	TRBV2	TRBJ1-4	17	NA	CASSEAPGWELNEKLFF
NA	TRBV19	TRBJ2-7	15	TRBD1	CASSTLTGGLGEQYF